One TCR beta chain is described in this entry. Treatment defined: some 19 received Ad26.COV2.S at low or high dose, single or two shots; five or six received placebo; per-sample allocation not given. Material that was analyzed had been drawn on day 63 after the first vaccine or placebo injection. An 18-55-year-old adult in Boston served as donor. The CDR3 has 13 residues. CDR1 and CDR2 from the germline V gene are SGHRS and YFSETQ. V shed 2 bases and J shed 3 bases, with 8 bases lying between them. The source of the sample is a study of Ad26.COV2.S vaccination and SARS-CoV-2 variants. The repertoire was sequenced with immunoSEQ multiplex PCR; TCRdb's copy has only in-frame clones and lacks some. Counted here are 300,000 to 350,000 clones, more than 70% occurring once; the ten biggest clones make up less than 2%.

This receptor was identified in a person between 18 and 65 years old who received the Ad26.COV2.S COVID-19 vaccine or a placebo. The sample consisted of peripheral blood, taken in a trial of Ad26.COV2.S vaccine versus placebo. V is TRBV5-1 and J is TRBJ1-1; the D is unclear. The CDR3 loop is CASSLEWDTEAFF. CDR3 nucleotides: TGCGCCAGCAGCTTAGAGTGGGACACTGAAGCTTTCTTT.